This T cell receptor beta chain was recovered during a study of T cell responses to AZD1222 COVID-19 vaccine. Findings and caveats of the study: Donor demographics were predominantly white British with a female majority; clonal diversity may be underestimated. Spike-specific TCRs gained breadth and depth after people received two AZD1222 doses. Nearly half of unique spike-specific TCRs reportedly avoided B.1.351 and B.1.1.7 mutated regions. Only a handful of AZD1222 recipients were seropositive at baseline.

CDR3 length equals 13 residues. Germline V gene lookup returns CDR1 SGHRS and CDR2 YFSETQ. The V and J ends lost 4 bases and 6 bases respectively, with 14 bases between them. Points on this clone: The target antigen is unknown.

Measured with immunoSEQ multiplex PCR; TCRdb has only the in-frame clones, and not every one. The table lists under 150,000 clones, 88% of them singletons. This receptor was identified in an adult in good health. This chain connects TRBV5-1 to TRBJ2-7; D is unresolved. The sample in question was peripheral blood, obtained on day 0 of AZD1222 vaccination. The CDR3, as DNA: TGCGCCAGCAGCCTGAATACGAAAGGCGAGCAGTACTTC. Its protein product is CASSLNTKGEQYF. The full variable domain, rest sourced from reference TRBV5-1 and TRBJ2-7, is KAGVTQTPRYLIKTRGQQVTLSCSPISGHRSVSWYQQTPGQGLQFLFEYFSETQRNKGNFPGRFSGRQFSNSRSEMNVSTLELGDSALYLCASSLNTKGEQYFGPGTRLTVT.